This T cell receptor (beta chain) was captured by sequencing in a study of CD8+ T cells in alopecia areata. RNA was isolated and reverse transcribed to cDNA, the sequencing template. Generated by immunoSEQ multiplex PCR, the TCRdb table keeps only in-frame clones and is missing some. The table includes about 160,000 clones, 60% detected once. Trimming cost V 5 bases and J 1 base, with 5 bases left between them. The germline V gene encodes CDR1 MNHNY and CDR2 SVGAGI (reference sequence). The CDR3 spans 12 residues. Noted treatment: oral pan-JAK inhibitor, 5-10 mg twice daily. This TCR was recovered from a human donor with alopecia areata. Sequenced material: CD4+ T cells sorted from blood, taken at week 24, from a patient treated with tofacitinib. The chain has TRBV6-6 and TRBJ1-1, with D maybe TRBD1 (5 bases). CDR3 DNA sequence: TGTGCCAGCAGTGGACAGAACACTGAAGCTTTCTTT. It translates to CASSGQNTEAFF.